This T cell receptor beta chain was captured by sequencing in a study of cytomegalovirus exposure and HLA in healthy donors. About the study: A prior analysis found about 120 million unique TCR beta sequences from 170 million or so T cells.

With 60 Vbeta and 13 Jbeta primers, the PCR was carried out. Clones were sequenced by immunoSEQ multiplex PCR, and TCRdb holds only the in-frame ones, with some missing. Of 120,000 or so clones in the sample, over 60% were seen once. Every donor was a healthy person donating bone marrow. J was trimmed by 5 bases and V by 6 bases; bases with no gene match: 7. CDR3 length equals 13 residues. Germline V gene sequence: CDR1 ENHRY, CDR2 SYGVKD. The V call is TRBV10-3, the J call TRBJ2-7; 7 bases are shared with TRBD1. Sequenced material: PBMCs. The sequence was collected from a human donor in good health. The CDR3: CAISRQGTDEQYF. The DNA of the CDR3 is TGTGCCATCAGCAGACAGGGTACCGACGAGCAGTACTTC.